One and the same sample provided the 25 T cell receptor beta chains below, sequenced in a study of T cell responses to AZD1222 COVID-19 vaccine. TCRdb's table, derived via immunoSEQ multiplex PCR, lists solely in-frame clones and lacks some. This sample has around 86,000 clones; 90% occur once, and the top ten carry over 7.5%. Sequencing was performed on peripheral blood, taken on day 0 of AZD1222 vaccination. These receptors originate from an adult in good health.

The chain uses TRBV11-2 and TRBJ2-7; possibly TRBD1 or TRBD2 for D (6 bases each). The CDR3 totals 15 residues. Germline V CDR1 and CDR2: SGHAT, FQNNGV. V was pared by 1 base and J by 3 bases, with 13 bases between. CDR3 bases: TGTGCCAGCAGCTTAGTTTGGGGGGCTGACTACGAGCAGTACTTC. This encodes CASSLVWGADYEQYF.

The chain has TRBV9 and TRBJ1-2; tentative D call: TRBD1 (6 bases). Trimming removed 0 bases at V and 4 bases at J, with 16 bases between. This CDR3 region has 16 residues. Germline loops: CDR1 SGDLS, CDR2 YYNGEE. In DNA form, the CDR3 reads TGTGCCAGCAGCGTAGGATCCAGGGTCAGGGGCTATGGCTACACCTTC. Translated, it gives CASSVGSRVRGYGYTF.

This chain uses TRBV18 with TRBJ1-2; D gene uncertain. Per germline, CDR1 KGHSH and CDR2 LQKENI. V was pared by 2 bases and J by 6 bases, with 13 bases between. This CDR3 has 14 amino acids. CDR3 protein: CASSPGAAMDGYTF. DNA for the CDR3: TGTGCCAGCTCACCAGGAGCAGCAATGGATGGCTACACCTTC.

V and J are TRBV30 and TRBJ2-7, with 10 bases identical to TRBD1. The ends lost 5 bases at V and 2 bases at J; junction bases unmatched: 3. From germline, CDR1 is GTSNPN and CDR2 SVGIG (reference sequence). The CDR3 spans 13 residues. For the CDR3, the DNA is TGTGCCTGGCGTGGGACAGGGGCCTACGAGCAGTACTTC. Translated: CAWRGTGAYEQYF.

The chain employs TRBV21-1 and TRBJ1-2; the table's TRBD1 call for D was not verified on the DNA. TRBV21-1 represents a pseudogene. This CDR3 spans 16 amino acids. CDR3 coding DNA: TGTGCCAGCAGCGAAAAAAGGGCAGGGCGGAACTATGGCTACACCTTC. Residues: CASSEKRAGRNYGYTF.

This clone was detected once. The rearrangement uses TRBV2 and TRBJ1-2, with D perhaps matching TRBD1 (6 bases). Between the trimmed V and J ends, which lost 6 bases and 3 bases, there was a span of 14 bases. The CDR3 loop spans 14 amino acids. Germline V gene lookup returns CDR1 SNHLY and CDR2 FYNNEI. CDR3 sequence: CASRADSIYYGYTF. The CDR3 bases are TGTGCCAGCAGGGCGGACAGCATCTACTATGGCTACACCTTC.

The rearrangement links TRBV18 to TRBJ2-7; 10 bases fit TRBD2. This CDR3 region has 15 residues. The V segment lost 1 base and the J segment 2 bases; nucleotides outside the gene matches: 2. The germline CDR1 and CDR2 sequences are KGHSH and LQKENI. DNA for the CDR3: TGTGCCAGCTCACCACAGAGCGGGGGGGCCTACGAGCAGTACTTC. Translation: CASSPQSGGAYEQYF.

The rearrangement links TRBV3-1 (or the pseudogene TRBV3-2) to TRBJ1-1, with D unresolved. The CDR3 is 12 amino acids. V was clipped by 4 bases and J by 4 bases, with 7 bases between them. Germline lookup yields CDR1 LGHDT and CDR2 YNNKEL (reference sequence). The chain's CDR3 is CASSRGVTEAFF. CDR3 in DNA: TGTGCCAGCAGCCGAGGCGTCACTGAAGCTTTCTTT.

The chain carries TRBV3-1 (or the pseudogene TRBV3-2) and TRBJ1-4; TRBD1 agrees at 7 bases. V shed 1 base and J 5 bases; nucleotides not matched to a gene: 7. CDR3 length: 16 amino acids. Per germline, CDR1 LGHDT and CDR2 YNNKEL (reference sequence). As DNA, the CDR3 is TGTGCCAGCAGCCAAGTCGAAGGGACAGCAAATGAAAAACTGTTTTTT. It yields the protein CASSQVEGTANEKLFF.

CDR3 amino acids: CASSKAQPGWGYEQYF. In DNA, the CDR3 is TGTGCCAGCAGCAAAGCCCAACCGGGATGGGGCTACGAGCAGTACTTC. The chain links TRBV21-1 to TRBJ2-7; TRBD2 is the table's D call, not checked against the DNA. TRBV21-1 is shown as a pseudogene. This CDR3 has 16 amino acids.

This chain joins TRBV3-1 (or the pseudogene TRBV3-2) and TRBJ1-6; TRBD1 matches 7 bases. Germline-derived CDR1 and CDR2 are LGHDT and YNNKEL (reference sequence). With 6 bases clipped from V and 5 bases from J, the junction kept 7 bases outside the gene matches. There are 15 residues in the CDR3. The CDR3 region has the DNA TGTGCCAGCAGACGGGGACAGATAGATAATTCACCCCTCCACTTT. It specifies CASRRGQIDNSPLHF.

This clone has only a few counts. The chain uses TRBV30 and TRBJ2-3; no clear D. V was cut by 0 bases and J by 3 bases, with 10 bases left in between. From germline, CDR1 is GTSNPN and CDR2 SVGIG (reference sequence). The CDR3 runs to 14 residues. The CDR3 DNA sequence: TGTGCCTGGAGTGTAAAGGGTAGAACAGATACGCAGTATTTT. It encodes CAWSVKGRTDTQYF.

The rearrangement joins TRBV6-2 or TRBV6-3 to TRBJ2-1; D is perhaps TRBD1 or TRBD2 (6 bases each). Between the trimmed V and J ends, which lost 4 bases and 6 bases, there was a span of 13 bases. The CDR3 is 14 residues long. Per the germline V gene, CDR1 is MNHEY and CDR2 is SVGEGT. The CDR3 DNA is TGTGCCAGCAGTTTGGGGGGCCGGTTCAATGAGCAGTTCTTC. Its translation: CASSLGGRFNEQFF.

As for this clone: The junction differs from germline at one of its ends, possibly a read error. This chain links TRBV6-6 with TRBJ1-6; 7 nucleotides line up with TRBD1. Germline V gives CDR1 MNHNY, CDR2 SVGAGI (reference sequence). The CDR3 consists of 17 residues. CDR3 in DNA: TGTGCCAGCAGGCGACAGGGAAATCCCTCCTATAATTCACCCCTCTACTTT. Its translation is CASRRQGNPSYNSPLYF.

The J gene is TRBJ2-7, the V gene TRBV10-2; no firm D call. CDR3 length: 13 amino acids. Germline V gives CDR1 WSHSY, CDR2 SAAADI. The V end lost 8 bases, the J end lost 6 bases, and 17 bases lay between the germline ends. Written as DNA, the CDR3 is TGCGCCAGCGTTGAGACGATTTTCGGCGAGCAGTACTTC. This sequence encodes CASVETIFGEQYF.

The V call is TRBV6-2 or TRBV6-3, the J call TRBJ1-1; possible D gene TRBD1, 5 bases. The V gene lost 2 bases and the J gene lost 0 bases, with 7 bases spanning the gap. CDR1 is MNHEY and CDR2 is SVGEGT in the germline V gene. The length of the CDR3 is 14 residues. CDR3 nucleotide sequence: TGTGCCAGCAGTTACGGGGCCATGAACACTGAAGCTTTCTTT. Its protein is CASSYGAMNTEAFF.

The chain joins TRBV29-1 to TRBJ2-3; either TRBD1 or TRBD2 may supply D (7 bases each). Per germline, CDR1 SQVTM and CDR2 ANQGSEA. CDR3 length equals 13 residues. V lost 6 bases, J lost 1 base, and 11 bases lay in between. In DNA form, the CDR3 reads TGCAGCGTGGGGGGGACAGGCACAGATACGCAGTATTTT. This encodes CSVGGTGTDTQYF.

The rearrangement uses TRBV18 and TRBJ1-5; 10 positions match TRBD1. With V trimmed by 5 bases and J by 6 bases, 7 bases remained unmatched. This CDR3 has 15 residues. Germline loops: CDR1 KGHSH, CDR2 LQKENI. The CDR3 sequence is CASSDRDRGFQPQHF. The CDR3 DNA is TGTGCCAGCTCAGACAGGGACAGGGGTTTTCAGCCCCAGCATTTT.

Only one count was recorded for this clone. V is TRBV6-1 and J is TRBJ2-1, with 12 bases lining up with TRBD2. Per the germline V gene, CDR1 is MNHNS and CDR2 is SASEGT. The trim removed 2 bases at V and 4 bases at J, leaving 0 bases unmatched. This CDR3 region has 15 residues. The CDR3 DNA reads TGTGCCAGCAGTGAAACTAGCGGGGGGTACAATGAGCAGTTCTTC. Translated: CASSETSGGYNEQFF.

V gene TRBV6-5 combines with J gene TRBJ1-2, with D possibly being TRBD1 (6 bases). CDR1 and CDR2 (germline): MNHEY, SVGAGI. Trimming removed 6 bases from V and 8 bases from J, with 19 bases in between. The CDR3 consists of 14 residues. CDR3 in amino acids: CASRPSTGRAGYTF. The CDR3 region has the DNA TGTGCCAGCAGACCCTCCACAGGGAGGGCGGGCTACACCTTC.

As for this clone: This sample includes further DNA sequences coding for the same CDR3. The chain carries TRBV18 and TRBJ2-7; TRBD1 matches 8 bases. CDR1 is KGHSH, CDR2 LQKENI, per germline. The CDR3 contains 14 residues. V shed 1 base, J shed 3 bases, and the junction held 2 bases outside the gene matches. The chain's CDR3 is CASSPRTGLYEQYF. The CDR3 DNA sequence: TGTGCCAGCTCACCACGGACAGGGCTCTACGAGCAGTACTTC.

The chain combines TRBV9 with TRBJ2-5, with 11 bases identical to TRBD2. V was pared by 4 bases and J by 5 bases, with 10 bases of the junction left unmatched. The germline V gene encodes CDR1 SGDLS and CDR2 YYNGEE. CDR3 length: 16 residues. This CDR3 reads CASSPVVAGGVETQYF. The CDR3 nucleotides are TGTGCCAGCAGCCCAGTGGTAGCGGGGGGGGTGGAGACCCAGTACTTC.

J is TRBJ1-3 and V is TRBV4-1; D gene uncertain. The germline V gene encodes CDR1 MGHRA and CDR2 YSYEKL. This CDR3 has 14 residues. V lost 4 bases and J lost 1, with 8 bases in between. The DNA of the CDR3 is TGCGCCAGCAGCCCCCCCTGGTCTGGAAACACCATATATTTT. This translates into CASSPPWSGNTIYF.

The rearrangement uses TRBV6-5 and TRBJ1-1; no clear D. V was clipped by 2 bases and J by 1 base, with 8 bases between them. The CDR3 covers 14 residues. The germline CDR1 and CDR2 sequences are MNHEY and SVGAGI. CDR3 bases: TGTGCCAGCAGTTACGTGGAAGCGAACACTGAAGCTTTCTTT. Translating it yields CASSYVEANTEAFF.

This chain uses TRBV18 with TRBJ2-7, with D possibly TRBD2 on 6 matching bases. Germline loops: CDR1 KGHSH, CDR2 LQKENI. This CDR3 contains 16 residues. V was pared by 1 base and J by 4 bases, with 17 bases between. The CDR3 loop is CASSPQVWTGDYEQYF. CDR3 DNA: TGTGCCAGCTCACCACAGGTCTGGACGGGAGATTACGAGCAGTACTTC. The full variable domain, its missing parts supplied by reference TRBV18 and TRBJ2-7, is NAGVMQNPRHLVRRRGQEARLRCSPMKGHSHVYWYRQLPEEGLKFMVYLQKENIIDESGMPKERFSAEFPKEGPSILRIQQVVRGDSAAYFCASSPQVWTGDYEQYFGPGTRLTVT.